The T cell receptor (beta chain) described here comes from a study of PD-1 blockade in classical Hodgkin lymphoma. Overall study context: Patients received nivolumab 3 mg/kg intravenously every 2 weeks.

As to this clone: Its antigen is not identified. Different DNA sequences within this sample yield the same CDR3.

The CDR3 totals 11 residues. Germline CDR1 and CDR2: MNHEY and SMNVEV (reference sequence). The V and J ends lost 3 bases and 4 bases respectively, with 4 bases between them. The repertoire was sequenced with immunoSEQ multiplex PCR; TCRdb's copy has only in-frame clones and lacks some. The sample yields about 30,000 clones, 85% to 90% seen once. Study-wide findings and caveats: Prior to therapy, complete responders displayed diversity much like that of newly diagnosed patients. As was reported, newly diagnosed patients showed lower baseline TCR diversity than healthy donors did.

Specified time point: cycle 4 day 1 (C4D1), after more than five weeks of nivolumab. Every patient relapsed after autologous stem cell transplantation, and brentuximab vedotin exposure varied. From thawed PBMCs, CD4+ T cells were purified using magnetic negative selection. The input for sequencing was CD4+ T cells from blood, taken before the fourth cycle of nivolumab. The chain uses TRBV27 and TRBJ2-7; D gene ambiguous. The receptor was isolated from a human donor with classical Hodgkin lymphoma. CDR3 sequence (DNA): TGTGCCAGCAGTTTGGGTTACGAGCAGTACTTC. Translated: CASSLGYEQYF.